This entry lists 13 T cell receptor beta chains sequenced from one sample in a study of cytomegalovirus exposure and HLA in healthy donors. Here immunoSEQ multiplex PCR was the method, and the copy in TCRdb shows in-frame clones only, minus some. The data show about 60,000 clones, roughly 96% seen once. The material sequenced was PBMCs. The receptors shown here come from a man aged 18 to 35 in good health and CMV-seronegative.

The chain uses TRBV4-1 and TRBJ1-1; unclear D gene. The V and J ends lost 0 bases and 3 bases respectively, with 8 bases between them. CDR1 MGHRA and CDR2 YSYEKL come from the germline V gene. CDR3 length: 14 residues. This CDR3 is CASSQDSLYTEAFF. In DNA, the CDR3 is TGCGCCAGCAGCCAAGATAGTCTATACACTGAAGCTTTCTTT.

The V call is TRBV5-4, the J call TRBJ2-5; 8 bases agree with TRBD2. The J call may be mistaken, given a closer DNA end match to TRBJ2-7. This CDR3 contains 17 residues. Germline CDR1 reads SGHNT; CDR2 reads YYREEE (reference sequence). The CDR3 region has the DNA TGTGCCAGCAGCACCACCGAGGGGAGCGGGGGCTACTACGAGCAGTACTTC. It specifies CASSTTEGSGGYYEQYF.

With regard to this clone: Other DNA sequences from this sample encode an identical CDR3 as well. The V and J genes are TRBV18 and TRBJ2-5, with TRBD1 as a possible D gene (5 bases). Trimming stripped 0 bases from V and 2 bases from J, with 7 bases between. CDR3 size: 14 residues. The germline CDR1 and CDR2 sequences are KGHSH and LQKENI. CDR3 sequence (DNA): TGTGCCAGCTCACCACCGGGGCGACAAGAGACCCAGTACTTC. Its protein is CASSPPGRQETQYF.

This clone appeared once. The chain has TRBV28 and TRBJ2-5; 8 bases are a match to TRBD2. Germline trimming cut 3 bases from V and 7 bases from J; bases unmatched to any gene: 4. Per germline, CDR1 MDHEN and CDR2 SYDVKM. CDR3 size: 13 residues. CDR3 DNA sequence: TGTGCCAGCAGTTTGATGAGCGGGAGGACCCAGTACTTC. Its translation is CASSLMSGRTQYF.

The chain recombines TRBV27 with TRBJ2-5, with D unclear. The CDR3 sequence is 8 residues long. CDR1 MNHEY and CDR2 SMNVEV come from the germline V gene (reference sequence). Trimming stripped 8 bases from V and 9 bases from J, with 4 bases between. In DNA, the CDR3 is TGTGCCAGCCCTCCCCAGTACTTC. Translation gives CASPPQYF.

The count of this clone is one. Here the CDR3 DNA reads TGTGCCAGCAGCCCTGGAGCGGGAGGGCCTCTGGAGACCCAGTACTTC. This codes for CASSPGAGGPLETQYF. The gene calls are TRBV7-8 and TRBJ2-5; 10 nucleotides line up with TRBD2. Unmatched junction bases numbered 11, after V lost 5 bases and J lost 5 bases. The CDR3 loop spans 16 amino acids. The germline V gene has CDR1 SGHVS and CDR2 FQNEAQ.

The rearrangement links TRBV28 to TRBJ2-2; 7 positions match TRBD2. Germline V gene data show CDR1 as MDHEN and CDR2 as SYDVKM. The CDR3 has 17 residues. The V and J ends lost 8 bases and 7 bases, in that order; junction bases with no gene match: 19. CDR3 region: CASGIPRWEGRVGELFF. The CDR3 DNA sequence: TGTGCCAGCGGGATCCCTCGGTGGGAGGGCCGGGTCGGGGAGCTGTTTTTT. Complete variable domain (other parts from reference TRBV28 and TRBJ2-2): DVKVTQSSRYLVKRTGEKVFLECVQDMDHENMFWYRQDPGLGLRLIYFSYDVKMKEKGDIPEGYSVSREKKERFSLILESASTNQTSMYLCASGIPRWEGRVGELFFGEGSRLTVL.

V gene TRBV7-9 combines with J gene TRBJ2-2, with 7 bases aligning to TRBD1. The CDR3 length is 15 residues. The germline CDR1 and CDR2 sequences are SEHNR and FQNEAQ (reference sequence). V trimming: 7 bases; J trimming: 0 bases; junction bases outside the gene matches: 5. For the CDR3, the DNA is TGTGCCAGCACTGAGGGGGCGGCGAACACCGGGGAGCTGTTTTTT. Its protein is CASTEGAANTGELFF. The full variable domain, with the rest looked up from reference TRBV7-9 and TRBJ2-2, is DTGVSQNPRHKITKRGQNVTFRCDPISEHNRLYWYRQTLGQGPEFLTYFQNEAQLEKSRLLSDRFSAERPKGSFSTLEIQRTEQGDSAMYLCASTEGAANTGELFFGEGSRLTVL.

V usage is TRBV7-8 and J usage is TRBJ2-1; 8 nucleotides agree with TRBD1. The CDR3 totals 14 residues. Looked up from germline, CDR1 is SGHVS and CDR2 is FQNEAQ. The V gene end was trimmed by 1 base and the J gene end by 6 bases; junction bases not matched to a gene: 2. The CDR3 DNA is TGTGCCAGCAGCTTAGGAGACAGGGGCAATGAGCAGTTCTTC. Amino acids: CASSLGDRGNEQFF.

This chain uses TRBV25-1 with TRBJ1-2; D gene unclear. The V end was cut by 3 bases, the J end by 8 bases, with 10 bases between. Germline V gives CDR1 MGHDK, CDR2 SYGVNS. This CDR3 region has 12 residues. In DNA, the CDR3 is TGTGCCAGCAGTGAGGGCCAACAGGGCTACACCTTC. Translating gives CASSEGQQGYTF.

This chain connects TRBV5-4 to TRBJ2-7; no clear D gene. The length of the CDR3 is 11 residues. The germline V gene has CDR1 SGHNT and CDR2 YYREEE (reference sequence). V dropped 3 bases and J dropped 3 bases, with 4 bases sitting between them. The CDR3 protein is CASSSNYEQYF. CDR3 nucleotides: TGTGCCAGCAGCTCCAACTACGAGCAGTACTTC.

The chain has TRBV7-8 and TRBJ2-2; 10 bases match TRBD2. CDR1 and CDR2 from the germline V gene are SGHVS and FQNEAQ. The J segment lost 4 bases and the V segment lost 0 bases, leaving 5 bases of the junction unmatched. The CDR3 is 17 residues long. CDR3 sequence (DNA): TGTGCCAGCAGCTTAGCCCTAGCGGGAGTAGGCACCGGGGAGCTGTTTTTT. It encodes CASSLALAGVGTGELFF.

This chain connects TRBV28 to TRBJ1-5; 8 bases are shared with TRBD1. This CDR3 is built from 15 residues. Germline V gene lookup returns CDR1 MDHEN and CDR2 SYDVKM. The V segment lost 1 base and the J segment 4 bases; nucleotides outside the gene matches: 3. CDR3 sequence reads: CASSLSGTGNQPQHF. In nucleotides, the CDR3 is TGTGCCAGCAGTTTATCCGGGACAGGTAATCAGCCCCAGCATTTT. The complete variable domain, with remaining parts taken from reference TRBV28 and TRBJ1-5, reads DVKVTQSSRYLVKRTGEKVFLECVQDMDHENMFWYRQDPGLGLRLIYFSYDVKMKEKGDIPEGYSVSREKKERFSLILESASTNQTSMYLCASSLSGTGNQPQHFGDGTRLSIL.